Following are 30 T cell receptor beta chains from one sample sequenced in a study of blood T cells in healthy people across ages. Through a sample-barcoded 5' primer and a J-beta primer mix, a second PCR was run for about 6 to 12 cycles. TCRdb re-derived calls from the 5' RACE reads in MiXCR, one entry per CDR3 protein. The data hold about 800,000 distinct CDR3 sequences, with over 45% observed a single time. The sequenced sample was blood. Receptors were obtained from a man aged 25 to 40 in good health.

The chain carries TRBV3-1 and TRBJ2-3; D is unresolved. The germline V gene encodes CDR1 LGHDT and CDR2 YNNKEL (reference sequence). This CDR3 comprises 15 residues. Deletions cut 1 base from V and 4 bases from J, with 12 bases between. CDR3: CASSQVKPVSDTQYF. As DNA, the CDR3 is TGTGCCAGCAGCCAAGTGAAGCCTGTATCAGATACGCAGTATTTT.

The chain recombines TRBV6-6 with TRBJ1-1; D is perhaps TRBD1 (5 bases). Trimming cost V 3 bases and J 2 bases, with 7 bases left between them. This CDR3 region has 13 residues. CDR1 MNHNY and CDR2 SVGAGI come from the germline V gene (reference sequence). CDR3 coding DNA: TGTGCCAGCAGTTATCAGGGAAACACTGAAGCTTTCTTT. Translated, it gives CASSYQGNTEAFF.

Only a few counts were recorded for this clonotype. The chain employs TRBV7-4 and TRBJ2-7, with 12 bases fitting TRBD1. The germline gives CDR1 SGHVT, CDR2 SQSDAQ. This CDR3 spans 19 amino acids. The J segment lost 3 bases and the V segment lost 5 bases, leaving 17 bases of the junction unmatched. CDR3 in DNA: TGTGCCAGCAGCCCCCCCGAGGGACAGGGGGCAAAGAGTAACTACGAGCAGTACTTC. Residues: CASSPPEGQGAKSNYEQYF.

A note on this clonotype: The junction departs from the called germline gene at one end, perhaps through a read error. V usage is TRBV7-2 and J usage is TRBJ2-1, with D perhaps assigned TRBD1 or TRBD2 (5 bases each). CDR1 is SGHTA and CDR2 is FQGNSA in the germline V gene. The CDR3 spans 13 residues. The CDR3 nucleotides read TGTGCCAACAGCCCAAGAGGGGCCGGGACGCAGTTCTTC. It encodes CANSPRGAGTQFF.

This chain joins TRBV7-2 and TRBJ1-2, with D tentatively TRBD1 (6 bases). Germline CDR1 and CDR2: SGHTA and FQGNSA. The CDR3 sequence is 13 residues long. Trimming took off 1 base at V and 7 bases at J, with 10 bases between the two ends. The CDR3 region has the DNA TGTGCCAGCAGCTTAGAGTCGGGGGCTGGCTACACCTTC. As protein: CASSLESGAGYTF.

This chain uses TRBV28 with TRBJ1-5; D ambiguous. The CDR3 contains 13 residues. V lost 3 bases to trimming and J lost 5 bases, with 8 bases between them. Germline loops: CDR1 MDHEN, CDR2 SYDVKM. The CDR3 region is CASSFPGDQPQHF. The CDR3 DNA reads TGTGCCAGCAGTTTTCCTGGGGATCAGCCCCAGCATTTT.

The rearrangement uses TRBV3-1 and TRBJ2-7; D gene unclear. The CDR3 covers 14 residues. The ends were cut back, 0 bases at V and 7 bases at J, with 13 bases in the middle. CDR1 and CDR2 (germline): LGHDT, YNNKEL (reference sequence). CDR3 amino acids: CASSQELEANEQYF. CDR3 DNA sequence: TGTGCCAGCAGCCAAGAACTTGAGGCCAATGAGCAGTACTTC.

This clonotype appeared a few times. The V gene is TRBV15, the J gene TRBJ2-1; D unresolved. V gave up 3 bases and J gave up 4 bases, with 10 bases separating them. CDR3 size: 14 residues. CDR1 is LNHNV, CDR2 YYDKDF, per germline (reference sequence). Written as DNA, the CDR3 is TGTGCCACCAGCAGCGGTGACAATTACAATGAGCAGTTCTTC. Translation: CATSSGDNYNEQFF.

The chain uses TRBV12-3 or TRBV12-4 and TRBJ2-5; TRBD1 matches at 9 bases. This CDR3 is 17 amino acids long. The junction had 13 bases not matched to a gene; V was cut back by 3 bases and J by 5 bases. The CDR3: CASSLAGTGNLGETQYF. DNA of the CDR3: TGTGCCAGCAGTTTGGCCGGGACAGGGAACTTGGGGGAGACCCAGTACTTC.

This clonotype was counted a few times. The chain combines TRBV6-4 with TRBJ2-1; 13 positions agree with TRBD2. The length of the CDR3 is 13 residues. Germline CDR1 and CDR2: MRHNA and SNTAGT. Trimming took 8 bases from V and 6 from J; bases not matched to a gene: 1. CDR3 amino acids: CASRTSGSNEQFF. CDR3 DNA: TGTGCCAGCCGGACTAGCGGGAGCAATGAGCAGTTCTTC.

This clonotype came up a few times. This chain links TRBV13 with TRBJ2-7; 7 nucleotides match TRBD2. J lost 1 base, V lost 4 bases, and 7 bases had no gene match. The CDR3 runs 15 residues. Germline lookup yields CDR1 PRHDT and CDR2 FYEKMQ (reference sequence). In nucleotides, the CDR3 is TGTGCCAGCAGCTCCCCTTCTAGCGGTTCCTACGAGCAGTACTTC. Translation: CASSSPSSGSYEQYF.

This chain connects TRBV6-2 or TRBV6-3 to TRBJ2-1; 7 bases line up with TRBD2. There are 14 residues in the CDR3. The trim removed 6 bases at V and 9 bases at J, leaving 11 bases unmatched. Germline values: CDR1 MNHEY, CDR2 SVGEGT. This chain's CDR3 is CASRPSGLGFEQFF. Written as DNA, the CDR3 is TGTGCCAGCAGACCCAGCGGACTAGGGTTTGAGCAGTTCTTC.

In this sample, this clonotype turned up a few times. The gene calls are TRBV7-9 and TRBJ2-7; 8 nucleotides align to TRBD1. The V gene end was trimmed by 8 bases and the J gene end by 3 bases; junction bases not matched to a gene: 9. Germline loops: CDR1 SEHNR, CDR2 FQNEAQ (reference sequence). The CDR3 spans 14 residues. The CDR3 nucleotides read TGTGCCAGCGACAGTGGGACAGGAGGCTACGAGCAGTACTTC. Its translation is CASDSGTGGYEQYF.

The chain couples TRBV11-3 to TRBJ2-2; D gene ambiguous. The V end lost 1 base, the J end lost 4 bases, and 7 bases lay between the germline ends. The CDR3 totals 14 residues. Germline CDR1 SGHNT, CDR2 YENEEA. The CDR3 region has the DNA TGTGCCAGCAGCTTAGGTCTGGGCACCGGGGAGCTGTTTTTT. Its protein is CASSLGLGTGELFF.

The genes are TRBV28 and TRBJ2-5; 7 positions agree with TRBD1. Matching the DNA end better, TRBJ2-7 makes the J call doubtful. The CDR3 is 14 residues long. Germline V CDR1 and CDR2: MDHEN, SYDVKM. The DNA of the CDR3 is TGTGCCAGCAGAAAAACAGGGGTTTTAGGCGAGCAGTACTTC. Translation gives CASRKTGVLGEQYF.

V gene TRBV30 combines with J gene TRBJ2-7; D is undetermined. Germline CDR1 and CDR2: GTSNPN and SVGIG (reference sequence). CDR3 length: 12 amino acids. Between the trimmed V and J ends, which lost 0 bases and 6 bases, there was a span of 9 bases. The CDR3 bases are TGTGCCTGGAGTGTACGAGGCAGCGAGCAGTACTTC. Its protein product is CAWSVRGSEQYF.

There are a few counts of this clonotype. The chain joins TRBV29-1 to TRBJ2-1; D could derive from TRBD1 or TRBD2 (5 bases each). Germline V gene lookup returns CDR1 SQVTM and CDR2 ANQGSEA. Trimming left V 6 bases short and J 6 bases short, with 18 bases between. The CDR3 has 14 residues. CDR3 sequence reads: CSVIFLGRLNEQFF. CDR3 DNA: TGCAGCGTCATTTTTTTGGGACGTCTCAATGAGCAGTTCTTC.

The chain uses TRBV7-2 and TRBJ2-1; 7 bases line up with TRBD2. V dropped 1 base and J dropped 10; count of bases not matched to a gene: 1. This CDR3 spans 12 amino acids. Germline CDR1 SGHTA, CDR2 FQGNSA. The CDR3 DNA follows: TGTGCCAGCAGCTTAGGGGAGGGAGAGCAGTTCTTC. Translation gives CASSLGEGEQFF.

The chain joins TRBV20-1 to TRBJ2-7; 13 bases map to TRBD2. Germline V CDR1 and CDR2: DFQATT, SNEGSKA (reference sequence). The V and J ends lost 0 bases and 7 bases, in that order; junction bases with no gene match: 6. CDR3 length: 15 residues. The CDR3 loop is CSARDAGTSGKEQYF. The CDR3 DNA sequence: TGCAGTGCTAGAGATGCCGGGACTAGCGGGAAGGAGCAGTACTTC.

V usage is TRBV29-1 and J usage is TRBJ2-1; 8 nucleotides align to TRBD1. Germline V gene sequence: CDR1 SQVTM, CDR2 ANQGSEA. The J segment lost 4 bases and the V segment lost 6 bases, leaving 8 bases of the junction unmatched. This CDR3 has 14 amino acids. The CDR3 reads CSVPRGQRYNEQFF. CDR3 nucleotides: TGCAGCGTGCCCAGGGGGCAAAGGTACAATGAGCAGTTCTTC.

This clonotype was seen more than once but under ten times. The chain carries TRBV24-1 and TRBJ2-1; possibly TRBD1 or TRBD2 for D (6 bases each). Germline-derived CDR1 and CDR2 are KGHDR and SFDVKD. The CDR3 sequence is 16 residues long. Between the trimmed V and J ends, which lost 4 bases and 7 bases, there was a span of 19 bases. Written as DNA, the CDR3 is TGTGCCACCAGTGACTCGGAGGGGGTTCACGGGAATGAGCAGTTCTTC. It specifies CATSDSEGVHGNEQFF.

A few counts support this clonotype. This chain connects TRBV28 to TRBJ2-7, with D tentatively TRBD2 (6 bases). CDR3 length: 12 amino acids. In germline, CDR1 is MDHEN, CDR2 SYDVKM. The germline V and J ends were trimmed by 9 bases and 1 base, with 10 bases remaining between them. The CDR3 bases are TGTGCCAGTGCCGGGGGATCCTACGAGCAGTACTTC. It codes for CASAGGSYEQYF. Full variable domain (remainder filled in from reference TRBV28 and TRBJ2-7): DVKVTQSSRYLVKRTGEKVFLECVQDMDHENMFWYRQDPGLGLRLIYFSYDVKMKEKGDIPEGYSVSREKKERFSLILESASTNQTSMYLCASAGGSYEQYFGPGTRLTVT.

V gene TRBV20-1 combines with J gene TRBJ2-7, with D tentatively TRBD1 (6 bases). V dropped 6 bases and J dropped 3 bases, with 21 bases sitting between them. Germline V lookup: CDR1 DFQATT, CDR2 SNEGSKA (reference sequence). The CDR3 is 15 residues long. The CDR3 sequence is CSAEKPGHVNYEQYF. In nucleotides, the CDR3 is TGCAGTGCAGAGAAACCGGGACACGTGAACTACGAGCAGTACTTC.

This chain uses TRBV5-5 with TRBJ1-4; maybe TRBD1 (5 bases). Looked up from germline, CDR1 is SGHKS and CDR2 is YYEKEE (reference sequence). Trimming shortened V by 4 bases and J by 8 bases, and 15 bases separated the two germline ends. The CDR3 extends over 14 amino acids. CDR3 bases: TGTGCCAGCAGCCCCAGGCGGGACGAAGAAAAACTGTTTTTT. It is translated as CASSPRRDEEKLFF.

The CDR3 DNA sequence: TGTGCCAGCAGTCGGACACGGGAGGAGCAGCCCCAGCATTTT. This codes for CASSRTREEQPQHF. This chain connects TRBV12-3 or TRBV12-4 to TRBJ1-5; D might be TRBD1 (5 bases). Trimming removed 5 bases from V and 7 bases from J, with 15 bases in between. The length of the CDR3 is 14 residues.

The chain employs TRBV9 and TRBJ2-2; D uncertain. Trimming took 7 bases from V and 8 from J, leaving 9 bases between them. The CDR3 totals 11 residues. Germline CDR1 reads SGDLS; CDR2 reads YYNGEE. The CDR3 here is CASGRTGELFF. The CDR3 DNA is TGTGCCAGCGGACGTACGGGGGAGCTGTTTTTT.

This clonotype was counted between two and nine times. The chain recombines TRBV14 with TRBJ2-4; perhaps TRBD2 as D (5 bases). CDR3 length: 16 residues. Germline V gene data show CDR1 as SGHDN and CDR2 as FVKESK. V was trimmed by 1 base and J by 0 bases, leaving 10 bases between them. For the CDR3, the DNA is TGTGCCAGCAGCCAAGGAGGGTCCCTAGCCAAAAACATTCAGTACTTC. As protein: CASSQGGSLAKNIQYF.

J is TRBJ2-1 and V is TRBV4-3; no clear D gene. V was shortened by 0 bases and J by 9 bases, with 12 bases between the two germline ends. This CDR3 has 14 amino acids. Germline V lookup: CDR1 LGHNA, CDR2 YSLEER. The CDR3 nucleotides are TGCGCCAGCAGCCAAGATTGGGGTGTTTTTGAGCAGTTCTTC. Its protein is CASSQDWGVFEQFF.

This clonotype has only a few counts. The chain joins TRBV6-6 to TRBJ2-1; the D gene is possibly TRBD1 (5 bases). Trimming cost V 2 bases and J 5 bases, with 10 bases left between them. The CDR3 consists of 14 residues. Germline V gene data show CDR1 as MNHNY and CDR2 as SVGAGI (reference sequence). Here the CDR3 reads CASSYHTGNNEQFF. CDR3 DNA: TGTGCCAGCAGTTACCACACAGGCAACAATGAGCAGTTCTTC.

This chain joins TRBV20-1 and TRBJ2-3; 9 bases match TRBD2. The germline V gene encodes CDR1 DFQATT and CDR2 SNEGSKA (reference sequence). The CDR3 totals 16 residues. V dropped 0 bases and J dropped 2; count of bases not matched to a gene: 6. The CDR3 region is CSARDMVAGDTDTQYF. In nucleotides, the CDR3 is TGCAGTGCTAGAGATATGGTAGCGGGAGACACAGATACGCAGTATTTT.